This TCR beta chain was observed in a study of OX40 agonist ivuxolimab in advanced cancers. Study-level information: Partial responses were achieved by three patients: one hepatocellular carcinoma, two cutaneous melanoma.

Here immunoSEQ multiplex PCR was the method, and the copy in TCRdb shows in-frame clones only, minus some. This table holds about 52,000 clones, 88% found once. V dropped 5 bases and J dropped 1 base, with 12 bases sitting between them. This CDR3 is 14 amino acids long. Germline V gene lookup returns CDR1 SGHDT and CDR2 YYEEEE. As concerns this clone: The antigen is undetermined.

Study results and caveats: On average, CD8+ T cells had more expanded clones than CD4+.

The sample consisted of CD4+ or CD8+ T cells sorted from blood, taken in a trial of the OX40 agonist ivuxolimab. The origin of this receptor is an adult with an advanced solid tumor such as melanoma, head and neck, liver or kidney cancer. J is TRBJ2-5 and V is TRBV5-6; a possible D gene is TRBD2 (5 bases). The CDR3 DNA reads as TGTGCCAGCAGGCAACCGGGAACCCAAGAGACCCAGTACTTC. This codes for CASRQPGTQETQYF. The entire variable domain, with the rest obtained from reference TRBV5-6 and TRBJ2-5, is as follows: DAGVTQSPTHLIKTRGQQVTLRCSPKSGHDTVSWYQQALGQGPQFIFQYYEEEERQRGNFPDRFSGHQFPNYSSELNVNALLLGDSALYLCASRQPGTQETQYFGPGTRLLVL.